This T cell receptor (beta chain) was sequenced for a study of STAT5B mutations in CD4+ large granular lymphocyte leukemia. Assay: immunoSEQ multiplex PCR; the TCRdb copy retains only in-frame clones and omits some. The sample has roughly 36,000 clones, 69% seen once. Study outcomes and limitations: TRBV06-family usage was enriched in top patient clones (8/27) versus controls (2/35). The CD4+ versus CD8+ T-LGLL clonality difference may reflect limited sample size.

Note on this clone: The antigen remains undetermined.

The CDR3 length is 14 residues. J lost 4 bases, V lost 1 base, and 3 bases had no gene match. Germline values: CDR1 MNHNS, CDR2 SASEGT. The material sequenced was CD4+ T cells from blood buffy coats. This receptor was taken from a human donor in good health. This sequence joins TRBV6-1 and TRBJ2-5; 7 bases are a match to TRBD2. Written as DNA, the CDR3 is TGTGCCAGCAGTGAAGGGGAGGGGAGAGAGACCCAGTACTTC. Residues: CASSEGEGRETQYF.